Below are 18 T cell receptor beta chains sequenced from a single sample in a study of blood T cell repertoires in COVID-19. The protocol was immunoSEQ multiplex PCR, while the TCRdb copy is restricted to in-frame clones and leaves out a portion. The table shows under 250,000 clones, with 87% occurring only once. Sequencing was carried out using peripheral blood. These receptors all come from a man younger than 35 with active or convalescent COVID-19.

This clone was seen a single time. V gene TRBV7-9 combines with J gene TRBJ1-2, with a tentative D call TRBD1 (5 bases). In germline, CDR1 is SEHNR, CDR2 FQNEAQ (reference sequence). V was clipped by 6 bases and J by 4 bases, with 15 bases between them. CDR3 size: 14 residues. The CDR3 bases are TGTGCCAGCAGTTCTACCGACAGACCCTATGGCTACACCTTC. It translates to CASSSTDRPYGYTF.

The V and J genes are TRBV7-6 and TRBJ2-7; 7 positions agree with TRBD1. Trimming cost V 5 bases and J 9 bases; bases outside gene matches: 16. This CDR3 has 15 residues. From germline, CDR1 is SGHVS and CDR2 FNYEAQ. This CDR3 is CASSPRTGVYVGQYF. Written as DNA, the CDR3 is TGTGCCAGCAGCCCTCGTACAGGGGTTTACGTAGGGCAGTACTTC.

The chain joins TRBV9 to TRBJ1-5, with 8 bases fitting TRBD1. The germline V gene encodes CDR1 SGDLS and CDR2 YYNGEE. Trimming cost V 5 bases and J 4 bases; bases outside gene matches: 2. This CDR3 contains 13 residues. The CDR3 bases are TGTGCCAGCAGAAGACAGGGGAATCAGCCCCAGCATTTT. Residues: CASRRQGNQPQHF. The full variable domain, with the rest looked up from reference TRBV9 and TRBJ1-5, is DSGVTQTPKHLITATGQRVTLRCSPRSGDLSVYWYQQSLDQGLQFLIQYYNGEERAKGNILERFSAQQFPDLHSELNLSSLELGDSALYFCASRRQGNQPQHFGDGTRLSIL.

The rearrangement joins TRBV7-3 to TRBJ2-4; TRBD2 matches 12 bases. Looked up from germline, CDR1 is SGHTA and CDR2 is FQGTGA. The CDR3 totals 18 residues. Losses at the gene ends were 5 bases for V and 5 bases for J; bases not matched to a gene: 13. This chain's CDR3 is CASSRYTSGGPQENIQYF. In DNA form, the CDR3 reads TGTGCCAGCAGCCGATATACTAGCGGGGGGCCGCAGGAAAACATTCAGTACTTC.

The chain has TRBV27 and TRBJ2-1; TRBD1 matches 7 bases. Trimming at V came to 1 base and at J to 4 bases, leaving 4 bases not matched to a gene. The V gene's germline CDR1 is MNHEY and CDR2 SMNVEV (reference sequence). The length of the CDR3 is 15 residues. CDR3 DNA: TGTGCCAGCAGTTTATATGGGACAGCTTACAATGAGCAGTTCTTC. This gives the protein CASSLYGTAYNEQFF.

This chain uses TRBV3-1 (or the pseudogene TRBV3-2) with TRBJ2-7; 13 positions match TRBD2. The CDR3 spans 15 residues. Looked up from germline, CDR1 is LGHDT and CDR2 is YNNKEL (reference sequence). V trimming: 4 bases; J trimming: 12 bases; junction bases outside the gene matches: 12. The DNA of the CDR3 is TGTGCCAGCAGCCCACTACCACTAGCGGGAGGGCCGGCGTACTTC. It codes for CASSPLPLAGGPAYF.

The chain has TRBV7-6 and TRBJ1-4, with 8 positions matching TRBD1. Germline values: CDR1 SGHVS, CDR2 FNYEAQ. V lost 8 bases, J lost 4 bases, and 3 bases stayed unmatched. This CDR3 spans 13 amino acids. Written as DNA, the CDR3 is TGTGCCAGCTCCAGGGGGCGTAATGAAAAACTGTTTTTT. Its translation: CASSRGRNEKLFF.

V is TRBV27 and J is TRBJ2-7; TRBD1 agrees at 8 bases. The V gene's germline CDR1 is MNHEY and CDR2 SMNVEV (reference sequence). This CDR3 is 15 amino acids long. V shed 3 bases, J shed 2 bases, and the junction held 6 bases outside the gene matches. In DNA form, the CDR3 reads TGTGCCAGCAGTTTCAGCCAGGGGGCGACCTACGAGCAGTACTTC. This encodes CASSFSQGATYEQYF.

The chain is built from TRBV20-1 and TRBJ2-5, with TRBD2 matching 7 bases. Germline V lookup: CDR1 DFQATT, CDR2 SNEGSKA (reference sequence). Trimming removed 3 bases from V and 5 bases from J; junction bases left unmatched: 0. CDR3 length: 11 amino acids. CDR3 sequence (DNA): TGCAGTGCTAGGCGGGAGGAGACCCAGTACTTC. Translation gives CSARREETQYF.

V and J are TRBV7-9 and TRBJ1-6; D not resolved. The CDR3 runs 15 residues. CDR1 is SEHNR and CDR2 is FQNEAQ in the germline V gene (reference sequence). The V end was cut by 1 base, the J end by 6 bases, with 10 bases between. The CDR3 region is CASSLVSAANSPLHF. The CDR3 region has the DNA TGTGCCAGCAGCTTAGTATCGGCGGCTAATTCACCCCTCCACTTT.

The chain carries TRBV19 and TRBJ2-1, with 7 bases identical to TRBD1. V dropped 5 bases and J dropped 0; count of bases not matched to a gene: 10. The CDR3 loop spans 17 amino acids. CDR1 is LNHDA, CDR2 SQIVND, per germline (reference sequence). The CDR3 spells CASSPPRQGLSYNEQFF. The DNA of the CDR3 is TGTGCCAGTAGTCCCCCTCGACAGGGCCTCTCCTACAATGAGCAGTTCTTC.

The rearrangement links TRBV19 to TRBJ1-5; D ambiguous. The CDR3 loop spans 12 amino acids. Per the germline V gene, CDR1 is LNHDA and CDR2 is SQIVND (reference sequence). Trimming removed 7 bases at V and 5 bases at J, with 9 bases between. The CDR3 spells CASNQAYQPQHF. CDR3 DNA: TGTGCCAGTAATCAGGCTTATCAGCCCCAGCATTTT.

This chain uses TRBV5-4 with TRBJ2-7; D unresolved. CDR1 SGHNT and CDR2 YYREEE come from the germline V gene (reference sequence). Trimming took 2 bases from V and 6 from J, leaving 15 bases between them. The CDR3 runs to 14 residues. The DNA of the CDR3 is TGTGCCAGCAGCTTCATTACCGCCCCAGGCGAGCAGTACTTC. This codes for CASSFITAPGEQYF.

This chain links TRBV7-2 with TRBJ2-1; weak D call: TRBD2 (6 bases). Germline V gene lookup returns CDR1 SGHTA and CDR2 FQGNSA. The ends were cut back, 5 bases at V and 10 bases at J, with 18 bases in the middle. The CDR3 is 14 amino acids. The chain's CDR3 is CASSISPLLAEQFF. The CDR3, as DNA: TGTGCCAGCAGCATTAGCCCCCTACTAGCAGAGCAGTTCTTC.

A word on this clone: A junction boundary mismatches the germline segment, possibly from a read error. J is TRBJ2-5 and V is TRBV7-7, with a possible D match to TRBD2 (5 bases). The CDR3 covers 15 residues. In germline, CDR1 is SSHAT, CDR2 FNYEAQ (reference sequence). The DNA of the CDR3 is TGTGCTAGCAGCTTAGCGCCCAGCGGCCAAGAGACCCAGTACTTC. The encoded protein is CASSLAPSGQETQYF.

The chain carries TRBV29-1 and TRBJ1-1; 10 bases agree with TRBD1. The CDR3 loop spans 15 amino acids. The trim removed 4 bases at V and 3 bases at J, leaving 8 bases unmatched. The germline gives CDR1 SQVTM, CDR2 ANQGSEA. In DNA, the CDR3 is TGCAGCGTTGTAGGCTTCGGACAGGGGGACACTGAAGCTTTCTTT. Translated: CSVVGFGQGDTEAFF.

The gene calls are TRBV9 and TRBJ2-5, with TRBD2 identical over 12 bases. V was pared by 2 bases and J by 0 bases, with 5 bases of the junction left unmatched. The CDR3 is 17 residues long. Looked up from germline, CDR1 is SGDLS and CDR2 is YYNGEE. DNA for the CDR3: TGTGCCAGCAGCGTTGACGGGACTAGCGGGTACCAAGAGACCCAGTACTTC. It codes for CASSVDGTSGYQETQYF. The full variable domain, rest sourced from reference TRBV9 and TRBJ2-5, is DSGVTQTPKHLITATGQRVTLRCSPRSGDLSVYWYQQSLDQGLQFLIQYYNGEERAKGNILERFSAQQFPDLHSELNLSSLELGDSALYFCASSVDGTSGYQETQYFGPGTRLLVL.

The rearrangement links TRBV7-8 to TRBJ2-5, with 7 bases identical to TRBD2. CDR1 is SGHVS and CDR2 is FQNEAQ in the germline V gene. J was trimmed by 5 bases and V by 1 base; bases with no gene match: 10. This CDR3 contains 16 residues. This CDR3 is CASSLGRGSILETQYF. The CDR3 DNA sequence: TGTGCCAGCAGCTTAGGACGCGGGAGCATTTTGGAGACCCAGTACTTC.